Listed below are T cell receptor beta chains from one sample, sequenced in a study of Graves' ophthalmopathy and Graves' hyperthyroidism. Using its own MiXCR run on the multiplex PCR reads, TCRdb lists one record per CDR3 protein. The sample has 350,000 to 400,000 distinct CDR3 sequences; approximately 20% are singletons. The material sequenced was peripheral blood. Source of these receptors: a woman between 18 and 30 years old with Graves' ophthalmopathy. Both conserved end residues are part of each CDR3.

J	V	CDR3
TRBJ2-2	TRBV20-1	CSARDLLAGGNTGELFF
TRBJ1-1	TRBV5-1	CASSSAWDNTRNTEAFF
TRBJ1-2	TRBV6-1	CATIVGVYGYTF
TRBJ2-7	TRBV6-2/TRBV6-3	CASSYSRTGRNEQYF
TRBJ1-1	TRBV7-9	CASSLRSPPGVATEAFF
TRBJ1-1	TRBV11-1	CASSLRGPLNTEAFF
TRBJ1-1	TRBV6-1	CASRRNRGELLSTEAFF
TRBJ1-3	TRBV4-1	CASSQDPGSGNTIYF
TRBJ1-6	TRBV27	CASSLSGTGTSPLHF
TRBJ1-1	TRBV6-2/TRBV6-3	CASSYSWQAMSEAFF
TRBJ2-2	TRBV6-5	CASSWDSLNTGELFF
TRBJ1-6	TRBV11-2	CASSLGDRGYNSPLHF
TRBJ2-4	TRBV28	CASNSGGSKNIQYF
TRBJ2-7	TRBV28	CASKGLAGVQQYF
TRBJ1-2	TRBV29-1	CSVDEGVFYGYTF
TRBJ2-2	TRBV6-5	CASSYSTALTGELFF
TRBJ2-7	TRBV12-3/TRBV12-4	CASSFLGPPTF
TRBJ2-2	TRBV6-2/TRBV6-3	CASRPGGVDTGELFF
TRBJ2-5	TRBV20-1	CSVRVVQETQYF
TRBJ1-1	TRBV7-2	CASSRFAGDTEAFF
TRBJ1-1	TRBV6-1	CASRRNNRAMSTEAFF
TRBJ1-6	TRBV12-3/TRBV12-4	CASSLIGYNSPLHF
TRBJ1-1	TRBV6-2/TRBV6-3	CASSYSPIYTEAFF
TRBJ2-5	TRBV12-3/TRBV12-4	CASSLATAGPETQYF
TRBJ2-2	TRBV9	CASSESGAGELFF
TRBJ1-3	TRBV6-1	CASRFGLAGDTIYF
TRBJ1-5	TRBV7-2	CASSFAPELGGQGQPQHF
TRBJ2-7	TRBV7-2	CASSWKGSYEQYF
TRBJ1-1	TRBV6-5	CASSFLGVAFF
TRBJ2-7	TRBV6-1	CASSEMRTYEQYF
TRBJ2-3	TRBV7-3	CASSPEWGDTQYF
TRBJ2-7	TRBV7-8	CASSSPRDRSSYEQYF
TRBJ2-7	TRBV5-1	CASSLAGGHEQYF
TRBJ1-2	TRBV30	CASAEAVNGYTF
TRBJ1-1	TRBV11-2	CASSIGSVMNTEAFF
TRBJ2-5	TRBV29-1	CSVARLNRGGETQYF
TRBJ2-7	TRBV19	CASSPWTGISYEQYF
TRBJ2-5	TRBV10-3	CATWAGGKGETQYF
TRBJ1-2	TRBV19	CASSHPGTGHYGYTF
TRBJ1-1	TRBV6-2/TRBV6-3	CASRRDMMNTEAFF
TRBJ1-1	TRBV30	CAWTILGMNTEAFF
TRBJ1-5	TRBV20-1	CSAGQGWNQPQHF
TRBJ2-5	TRBV12-3/TRBV12-4	CASRSEFQETQYF
TRBJ1-5	TRBV15	CATSRVGTGYSNQPQHF
TRBJ1-1	TRBV18	CASSSDAPTEAFF
TRBJ2-2	TRBV6-6	CASNLKPGLAGGPLTGELFF